Below are 28 T cell receptor beta chains sequenced from a single sample in a study of T cells in Graves' hyperthyroidism and ophthalmopathy. Amplified regions were TCR beta CDR3 sequences from RNA transcripts. The primer set for the first-round RT-PCR of the TCR CDR3 was HTBI. TCRdb analysed the multiplex PCR reads with MiXCR anew, one entry per CDR3 protein. The table lists around 300,000 distinct CDR3 sequences, 20% to 25% of them singletons. Sequencing input: blood. These receptors came from a man under 40 with Graves' ophthalmopathy.

The chain carries TRBV20-1 and TRBJ2-2; D gene unclear. Trimming took off 3 bases at V and 2 bases at J, with 13 bases between the two ends. The CDR3 totals 15 residues. Germline V gene lookup returns CDR1 DFQATT and CDR2 SNEGSKA (reference sequence). The CDR3 nucleotides read TGCAGTGCTAGGGTTCGGCCAAGCAACACCGGGGAGCTGTTTTTT. This gives the protein CSARVRPSNTGELFF.

This clonotype was observed a few times. This sequence joins TRBV20-1 and TRBJ2-5, with D unclear. The CDR3 has 11 amino acids. Trimming left V 6 bases short and J 5 bases short, with 10 bases between. CDR1 DFQATT and CDR2 SNEGSKA come from the germline V gene (reference sequence). The CDR3 is CSAKEGETQYF. CDR3 in DNA: TGCAGTGCAAAGGAAGGGGAGACCCAGTACTTC.

This clonotype was seen many times. The rearrangement joins TRBV2 to TRBJ2-7; D remains ambiguous. Germline V gene sequence: CDR1 SNHLY, CDR2 FYNNEI. The CDR3 is made up of 13 amino acids. Between the trimmed V and J ends, which lost 3 bases and 6 bases, there was a span of 12 bases. CDR3 sequence reads: CASSDEEDAEQYF. Here the CDR3 DNA reads TGTGCCAGCAGTGATGAAGAGGACGCCGAGCAGTACTTC. Combining the CDR3 with reference TRBV2 and TRBJ2-7 gives the whole variable domain EPEVTQTPSHQVTQMGQEVILRCVPISNHLYFYWYRQILGQKVEFLVSFYNNEISEKSEIFDDQFSVERPDGSNFTLKIRSTKLEDSAMYFCASSDEEDAEQYFGPGTRLTVT.

The J gene is TRBJ1-4, the V gene TRBV7-6; D unclear. There are 13 residues in the CDR3. Trimming took off 4 bases at V and 8 bases at J, with 11 bases between the two ends. Looked up from germline, CDR1 is SGHVS and CDR2 is FNYEAQ. This chain's CDR3 is CASSSDVTEKLFF. The DNA for the CDR3 is TGTGCCAGCAGCTCCGACGTAACGGAAAAACTGTTTTTT.

The chain couples TRBV10-2 to TRBJ2-1; D uncertain. The germline V and J ends were trimmed by 8 bases and 5 bases, with 13 bases remaining between them. The CDR3 runs to 13 residues. Germline V lookup: CDR1 WSHSY, CDR2 SAAADI. The CDR3 sequence is CASSGNFDNEQFF. The CDR3 nucleotides read TGCGCCAGCTCTGGGAATTTTGACAATGAGCAGTTCTTC.

This clonotype was found a few times. The J gene is TRBJ1-1, the V gene TRBV18; no clear D gene. The ends were cut back, 3 bases at V and 0 bases at J, with 14 bases in the middle. The CDR3 has 16 residues. Germline V gene lookup returns CDR1 KGHSH and CDR2 LQKENI. CDR3 protein: CASSPPGAPMNTEAFF. CDR3 nucleotides: TGTGCCAGCTCACCCCCGGGTGCACCCATGAACACTGAAGCTTTCTTT.

This chain uses TRBV7-9 with TRBJ1-2; D is ambiguous. V dropped 6 bases and J dropped 7 bases, with 9 bases sitting between them. This CDR3 contains 11 residues. The germline gives CDR1 SEHNR, CDR2 FQNEAQ (reference sequence). This chain's CDR3 is CASRGTGGYTF. For the CDR3, the DNA is TGTGCCAGCAGGGGTACGGGTGGCTACACCTTC. Variable domain in full (rest from reference TRBV7-9 and TRBJ1-2): DTGVSQNPRHKITKRGQNVTFRCDPISEHNRLYWYRQTLGQGPEFLTYFQNEAQLEKSRLLSDRFSAERPKGSFSTLEIQRTEQGDSAMYLCASRGTGGYTFGSGTRLTVV.

The V call is TRBV9, the J call TRBJ2-7, with 9 bases fitting TRBD2. Trimming at V came to 3 bases and at J to 2 bases, leaving 9 bases not matched to a gene. This CDR3 has 16 amino acids. Germline assignment: CDR1 SGDLS and CDR2 YYNGEE. CDR3 nucleotide sequence: TGTGCCAGCAGCGGCCGGGAAGCGGGAGGCCCCTACGAGCAGTACTTC. This gives the protein CASSGREAGGPYEQYF.

J is TRBJ2-7 and V is TRBV27, with D tentatively TRBD1 (5 bases). Trimming took 8 bases from V and 0 from J, leaving 17 bases between them. This CDR3 is 15 amino acids long. Germline lookup yields CDR1 MNHEY and CDR2 SMNVEV (reference sequence). The CDR3: CASSLSDTYSYEQYF. For the CDR3, the DNA is TGTGCCAGCTCCCTGTCGGACACCTACTCCTACGAGCAGTACTTC.

V is TRBV6-1 and J is TRBJ2-7, with D maybe TRBD1 (6 bases). This CDR3 has 17 amino acids. CDR1 is MNHNS, CDR2 SASEGT, per germline. Trimming removed 5 bases from V and 1 base from J, with 21 bases in between. The CDR3 loop is CASSQLSTGLDSYEQYF. CDR3 bases: TGTGCCAGCAGTCAACTCTCGACAGGTTTAGATTCCTACGAGCAGTACTTC.

This chain links TRBV7-8 with TRBJ2-5; 9 bases fit TRBD2. Trimming took 3 bases from V and 1 from J; bases not matched to a gene: 3. This CDR3 comprises 15 residues. The germline gives CDR1 SGHVS, CDR2 FQNEAQ. This chain's CDR3 is CASSFLLAGQETQYF. The DNA for the CDR3 is TGTGCCAGCAGCTTCTTACTAGCGGGCCAAGAGACCCAGTACTTC.

The chain recombines TRBV2 with TRBJ2-4, with D maybe TRBD1 (5 bases). The CDR3 length is 17 residues. V lost 7 bases and J 2 bases, leaving 21 bases between the germline ends. CDR1 and CDR2 from the germline V gene are SNHLY and FYNNEI. The CDR3 nucleotides are TGTGCCAGCAAAAAGGGGTTGGGCCTGGGTACCAAAAACATTCAGTACTTC. It encodes CASKKGLGLGTKNIQYF.

The rearrangement links TRBV5-1 to TRBJ1-4, with 7 bases identical to TRBD1. The CDR3 length is 16 residues. J gave up 8 bases and V 4 bases, and 14 bases lay outside the gene matches. Germline values: CDR1 SGHRS, CDR2 YFSETQ. The CDR3 sequence: CASSLGTVDLVEKLFF. The DNA of the CDR3 is TGCGCCAGCAGCCTCGGGACAGTCGATTTGGTAGAAAAACTGTTTTTT.

This clonotype has just a few counts. The chain uses TRBV2 and TRBJ1-4, with D unresolved. V was pared by 6 bases and J by 6 bases, with 14 bases between. Germline lookup yields CDR1 SNHLY and CDR2 FYNNEI. The CDR3 contains 14 residues. The CDR3 DNA reads as TGTGCCAGCAGGCGTGGCTTACCCCATGAAAAACTGTTTTTT. Protein product: CASRRGLPHEKLFF.

This rearrangement joins TRBV9 to TRBJ2-1; D is undetermined. There are 13 residues in the CDR3. Trimming left V 0 bases short and J 5 bases short, with 6 bases between. Germline CDR1 is SGDLS and CDR2 is YYNGEE. The CDR3 DNA sequence: TGTGCCAGCAGCGTAGAAGGTGACAATGAGCAGTTCTTC. This sequence encodes CASSVEGDNEQFF.

In this sample, this clonotype turned up a few times. This sequence joins TRBV20-1 and TRBJ2-1; 7 bases match TRBD1. With V trimmed by 6 bases and J by 1 base, 0 bases remained unmatched. The CDR3 is 12 residues long. CDR1 is DFQATT, CDR2 SNEGSKA, per germline (reference sequence). CDR3 in DNA: TGCAGTGCGACAGGGTCCTACAATGAGCAGTTCTTC. Translation: CSATGSYNEQFF.

This clonotype was detected many times. The V and J genes are TRBV18 and TRBJ2-7; D remains unclear. The CDR3 is made up of 15 amino acids. V lost 0 bases to trimming and J lost 0 bases, with 9 bases between them. Germline lookup yields CDR1 KGHSH and CDR2 LQKENI. CDR3 DNA sequence: TGTGCCAGCTCACCACCTGACCAACGCTCCTACGAGCAGTACTTC. Protein sequence: CASSPPDQRSYEQYF.

This clonotype was detected once. This chain uses TRBV6-2 or TRBV6-3 with TRBJ1-2; D possibly corresponds to TRBD1 (6 bases). In germline, CDR1 is MNHEY, CDR2 SVGEGT. V was pared by 5 bases and J by 6 bases, with 25 bases between. The CDR3 extends over 17 amino acids. The DNA for the CDR3 is TGTGCCAGCAGTCTTACACCCTCGGGAGGGGGAGGTGATGGCTACACCTTC. It codes for CASSLTPSGGGGDGYTF.

This clonotype was counted between two and nine times. CDR3 nucleotides: TGTGCCAGCAGAGGAAAGCGGGGATACACCTACGAGCAGTACTTC. Its protein is CASRGKRGYTYEQYF. This chain uses TRBV2 with TRBJ2-7, with 7 bases matching TRBD2. The ends lost 6 bases at V and 2 bases at J; junction bases unmatched: 10. This CDR3 spans 15 amino acids. CDR1 SNHLY and CDR2 FYNNEI come from the germline V gene.

This clonotype was seen just once. CDR3 protein: CASSLEGLNTEAFF. CDR3 nucleotides: TGTGCCAGCAGTTTAGAGGGTCTGAACACTGAAGCTTTCTTT. The chain links TRBV6-5 to TRBJ1-1, with D hard to call. Germline V CDR1 and CDR2: MNHEY, SVGAGI. With 4 bases removed from V and 0 bases from J, the gap between germline ends came to 9 bases. There are 14 residues in the CDR3.

This clonotype was seen repeatedly, ten times or more. This sequence joins TRBV11-2 and TRBJ2-1, with 8 positions matching TRBD1. V shed 4 bases, J shed 6 bases, and the junction held 8 bases outside the gene matches. This CDR3 contains 15 residues. Germline V CDR1 and CDR2: SGHAT, FQNNGV. The CDR3 sequence: CASSSTLTGGNEQFF. The CDR3 nucleotides read TGTGCCAGCAGCTCCACCCTTACAGGGGGCAATGAGCAGTTCTTC.

This clonotype was detected only a few times. This CDR3 reads CASSVELPTGELFF. CDR3 nucleotides: TGTGCCAGCAGTGTAGAACTTCCCACCGGGGAGCTGTTTTTT. The rearrangement joins TRBV2 to TRBJ2-2; no reliable D call. V shed 4 bases and J shed 4 bases, with 10 bases lying between them. Per the germline V gene, CDR1 is SNHLY and CDR2 is FYNNEI. The CDR3 extends over 14 amino acids.

This clonotype was counted a few times. The rearrangement links TRBV6-1 to TRBJ1-2; D may be TRBD1 (6 bases). V dropped 6 bases and J dropped 0 bases, with 14 bases sitting between them. In germline, CDR1 is MNHNS, CDR2 SASEGT. The CDR3 runs to 15 residues. The chain's CDR3 is CASSGGRGSNYGYTF. In nucleotides, the CDR3 is TGTGCCAGCAGCGGGGGCAGGGGCTCTAACTATGGCTACACCTTC.

This chain uses TRBV10-3 with TRBJ2-1; possibly TRBD1 for D (6 bases). Deletions cut 2 bases from V and 4 bases from J, with 18 bases between. The CDR3 loop spans 17 amino acids. CDR1 and CDR2 (germline): ENHRY, SYGVKD. CDR3 sequence: CAISERGGAGAYNEQFF. CDR3 DNA: TGTGCCATCAGTGAGAGGGGTGGGGCAGGGGCGTACAATGAGCAGTTCTTC.

V usage is TRBV5-4 and J usage is TRBJ2-7; weak D call: TRBD1 (6 bases). Trimming took off 0 bases at V and 4 bases at J, with 14 bases between the two ends. The CDR3 has 15 amino acids. In germline, CDR1 is SGHNT, CDR2 YYREEE (reference sequence). Here the CDR3 reads CASSLAGVRGYEQYF. DNA of the CDR3: TGTGCCAGCAGCTTGGCCGGGGTGAGGGGGTACGAGCAGTACTTC.

This clonotype has more than one count but fewer than ten. Its ends do not fully match the called genes, so a read error is possible. The rearrangement links TRBV7-9 to TRBJ2-3; 9 bases match TRBD1. Germline CDR1 is SEHNR and CDR2 is FQNEAQ (reference sequence). This CDR3 is built from 15 residues. CDR3 coding DNA: TGTGCCAGCAGACAGGGACAGGGAGCCACAGTTACGCAGTATTTT. It specifies CASRQGQGATVTQYF. Full variable domain (missing parts from reference TRBV7-9 and TRBJ2-3): DTGVSQNPRHKITKRGQNVTFRCDPISEHNRLYWYRQTLGQGPEFLTYFQNEAQLEKSRLLSDRFSAERPKGSFSTLEIQRTEQGDSAMYLCASRQGQGATVTQYFGPGTRLTVL.

This clonotype was picked up many times. The chain couples TRBV7-9 to TRBJ2-7; 9 nucleotides align to TRBD1. From germline, CDR1 is SEHNR and CDR2 FQNEAQ (reference sequence). The CDR3 has 15 amino acids. Trimming removed 4 bases from V and 1 base from J; junction bases left unmatched: 5. The CDR3 coding sequence is TGTGCCAGCAGCTCCCGGGACAGGGTTTCCTACGAGCAGTACTTC. It specifies CASSSRDRVSYEQYF.

This clonotype was counted only a few times. The rearrangement joins TRBV27 to TRBJ1-1; the D is unclear. This CDR3 spans 11 amino acids. The germline V and J ends were trimmed by 6 bases and 2 bases, with 4 bases remaining between them. Germline-derived CDR1 and CDR2 are MNHEY and SMNVEV (reference sequence). CDR3 sequence reads: CASRTNTEAFF. The CDR3 DNA is TGTGCCAGCAGGACTAACACTGAAGCTTTCTTT.